The clone carrying this T cell receptor beta chain was seen repeatedly, ten times or more. Its antigen is currently unknown. This entry belongs to a study of T cells after yellow fever vaccination. Study-wide context: Fractions of low cell number were prepared using SMART-Seq v4 Ultra Low Input. Study-wide points: Clonotype sharing between CD4 and CD8 compartments was small. Most primary-vaccination clones recurred post-booster (more than 95% CD4, roughly 91% CD8).

Generation of TCR cDNA used 5'RACE template switching (which added a universal primer site and UMIs). TCRdb itself ran the 5' RACE reads through MiXCR, one entry per CDR3 protein. The sample lists some 250,000 distinct CDR3 sequences, about 3.7% seen once, with 15% to 20% in the top ten. Source: PBMCs, taken 15 days after the yellow fever booster vaccination. This TCR came from a man aged 18 to 30 who received the YFV17D yellow fever vaccine.

The DNA for the CDR3 is TGCAGTGCTTCCGATGTGGGGGGCCAAACAGGGGAGCAGTACTTC. Translation: CSASDVGGQTGEQYF. The genes are TRBV20-1 and TRBJ2-7, with D perhaps assigned TRBD1 or TRBD2 (6 bases each). Germline V gene data show CDR1 as DFQATT and CDR2 as SNEGSKA (reference sequence). V shed 5 bases and J shed 7 bases, with 24 bases lying between them. CDR3 size: 15 residues.